The T cell receptor (beta chain) described here comes from a study of OX40 agonist ivuxolimab in advanced cancers. Study in general: The study enrolled dose-escalation patients with hepatocellular carcinoma, melanoma, renal cell or head and neck cancer.

The method was immunoSEQ multiplex PCR; TCRdb's version includes in-frame clones alone and lacks a portion of them. The sample gives roughly 48,000 clones, 85% of which show up once; more than 8.5% is in the top ten. Trimming pared 9 bases from V and 0 bases from J, leaving 18 bases between. Per the germline V gene, CDR1 is SNHLY and CDR2 is FYNNEI. This CDR3 has 16 amino acids. The TCR sequence derives from an adult with an advanced solid tumor such as melanoma, head and neck, liver or kidney cancer. The material sequenced was CD4+ or CD8+ T cells sorted from blood, taken in a trial of the OX40 agonist ivuxolimab. The chain combines TRBV2 with TRBJ2-1; D is perhaps TRBD1 (7 bases). The CDR3 loop reads CARSRQGAGSYNEQFF. CDR3 DNA: TGTGCCAGGTCCCGACAGGGAGCGGGCTCCTACAATGAGCAGTTCTTC.